This is a list of T cell receptor beta chains from one sample in a study of post-analysis software for immune sequencing data. TCRdb recomputed calls from the PCR reads with MiXCR, one row per CDR3 protein. The sample contains about 150,000 distinct CDR3 sequences, roughly 31% of which appear only once. Source material: blood. The source of these receptors is a girl aged 10 to 17 with multiple sclerosis. Each CDR3 is given with its conserved first and last residue. The order of the fields is D gene, J gene, V gene, clone size, CDR3 protein, CDR3 DNA. A D gene is named only where the DNA matches it firmly. Where a row states a size, it is once, few, many or the class of an expanded clone; other rows omit it.

D: -; J: TRBJ2-1; V: TRBV29-1; size: many; CDR3: CSVGSGGGEQFF; DNA: TGCAGCGTTGGTTCAGGGGGGGGTGAGCAGTTCTTC
D: TRBD2; J: TRBJ2-3; V: TRBV19; size: -; CDR3: CASSMPPGLAGDTDTQYF; DNA: TGTGCCAGTAGTATGCCCCCCGGACTAGCGGGAGACACAGATACGCAGTATTTT
D: TRBD2; J: TRBJ2-1; V: TRBV6-6; size: many; CDR3: CASGTSGGPKQFF; DNA: TGTGCCAGCGGGACTAGCGGGGGCCCCAAGCAGTTCTTC
D: -; J: TRBJ2-1; V: TRBV24-1; size: many; CDR3: CATSDGRVGGYYNEQFF; DNA: TGTGCCACCAGTGATGGTCGCGTCGGGGGATATTACAATGAGCAGTTCTTC
D: -; J: TRBJ1-1; V: TRBV5-1; size: -; CDR3: CASSMGRVMNTEAFF; DNA: TGCGCCAGCAGCATGGGACGGGTGATGAACACTGAAGCTTTCTTT
D: TRBD2; J: TRBJ2-1; V: TRBV24-1; size: few; CDR3: CATSDFKAGGPGEQFF; DNA: TGTGCCACCAGTGATTTCAAGGCGGGAGGGCCAGGGGAGCAGTTCTTC
D: -; J: TRBJ2-7; V: TRBV11-2; size: few; CDR3: CASSMGHSPYEQYF; DNA: TGTGCCAGCAGCATGGGACACAGCCCCTACGAGCAGTACTTC
D: -; J: TRBJ1-2; V: TRBV28; size: -; CDR3: CAGRPRDSGGGYTF; DNA: TGTGCCGGCAGGCCGAGGGACTCCGGAGGAGGCTACACCTTC
D: -; J: TRBJ1-2; V: TRBV6-5; size: many; CDR3: CASRSSNYGYTF; DNA: TGTGCCAGCAGGTCTTCAAACTATGGCTACACCTTC
D: -; J: TRBJ1-1; V: TRBV5-1; size: -; CDR3: CASSLQGNTEAFF; DNA: TGCGCCAGCAGCTTACAGGGAAACACTGAAGCTTTCTTT
D: -; J: TRBJ2-1; V: TRBV10-3; size: few; CDR3: CAISESNAASNEQFF; DNA: TGTGCCATCAGTGAGTCCAATGCGGCTTCGAATGAGCAGTTCTTC
D: -; J: TRBJ1-1; V: TRBV10-3; size: few; CDR3: CAISESAENTETFF; DNA: TGTGCCATCAGTGAGTCGGCTGAGAACACTGAAACTTTCTTT
D: TRBD1; J: TRBJ1-2; V: TRBV12-3/TRBV12-4; size: many; CDR3: CASSLVDRTGDGYTF; DNA: TGTGCCAGCAGTTTAGTGGACAGGACAGGGGATGGCTACACCTTC
D: -; J: TRBJ2-3; V: TRBV9; size: -; CDR3: CASSVVPAGLTDAQYF; DNA: TGTGCCAGCAGCGTAGTCCCAGCGGGCCTAACAGATGCGCAGTATTTT
D: -; J: TRBJ1-5; V: TRBV20-1; size: -; CDR3: CSARVGRAVSSNQPQHF; DNA: TGCAGTGCTAGAGTAGGCAGGGCGGTTTCTAGCAATCAGCCCCAGCATTTT
D: -; J: TRBJ2-3; V: TRBV29-1; size: few; CDR3: CSVGETATSTDTQYF; DNA: TGCAGCGTTGGGGAGACAGCGACTAGCACAGATACGCAGTATTTT
D: -; J: TRBJ2-5; V: TRBV10-3; size: many; CDR3: CAISLTTVETQYF; DNA: TGTGCCATCAGTCTGACTACGGTAGAGACCCAGTACTTC
D: TRBD2; J: TRBJ2-5; V: TRBV9; size: many; CDR3: CASSVGGLAGVLRETQYF; DNA: TGTGCCAGCAGCGTAGGGGGGCTAGCGGGAGTACTGAGGGAGACCCAGTACTTC
D: TRBD2; J: TRBJ2-1; V: TRBV18; size: -; CDR3: CASSPGAGRTYNEQFF; DNA: TGTGCCAGCTCACCAGGGGCCGGGAGGACCTACAATGAGCAGTTCTTC
D: -; J: TRBJ2-6; V: TRBV21-1; size: -; CDR3: CASKQPGSLSGANVLTF; DNA: TGTGCCAGTAAGCAACCAGGTTCCCTCTCTGGGGCCAACGTCCTGACTTTC
D: -; J: TRBJ2-3; V: TRBV9; size: few; CDR3: CASSVRPGLAYTDTQYF; DNA: TGTGCCAGCAGCGTCCGACCGGGACTGGCTTACACAGATACGCAGTATTTT
D: -; J: TRBJ1-2; V: TRBV12-3/TRBV12-4; size: many; CDR3: CASSLARGWGAPGYTF; DNA: TGTGCCAGCAGTTTAGCGCGTGGGTGGGGGGCGCCTGGCTACACCTTC
D: -; J: TRBJ2-3; V: TRBV29-1; size: few; CDR3: CSAPFEGSTDTQYF; DNA: TGCAGCGCCCCATTCGAGGGGTCCACAGATACGCAGTATTTT
D: TRBD1; J: TRBJ2-7; V: TRBV20-1; size: many; CDR3: CSAKKGTVDSYEQYF; DNA: TGCAGTGCTAAGAAGGGGACAGTGGATTCCTACGAGCAGTACTTC
D: TRBD1; J: TRBJ1-1; V: TRBV5-6; size: -; CDR3: CASSLGQGAWNTEAFF; DNA: TGTGCCAGCAGCTTGGGACAGGGGGCTTGGAACACTGAAGCTTTCTTT
D: TRBD2; J: TRBJ2-5; V: TRBV20-1; size: few; CDR3: CSATLAGVEETQYF; DNA: TGCAGTGCCACACTAGCGGGAGTCGAAGAGACCCAGTACTTC
D: -; J: TRBJ1-2; V: TRBV3-1; size: -; CDR3: CASSRGNNYGYTF; DNA: TGTGCCAGCAGCCGAGGGAATAACTATGGCTACACCTTC
D: TRBD1; J: TRBJ2-7; V: TRBV25-1; size: many; CDR3: CASSEVAGGGQYF; DNA: TGTGCCAGCAGTGAAGTGGCAGGGGGCGGGCAGTACTTC
D: -; J: TRBJ2-3; V: TRBV4-1; size: few; CDR3: CASGNRGLDEATQYF; DNA: TGCGCCAGCGGGAACAGAGGCCTGGACGAGGCTACGCAGTATTTT
D: -; J: TRBJ2-3; V: TRBV7-2; size: many; CDR3: CASSFFTDTQYF; DNA: TGTGCCAGCAGCTTTTTCACAGATACGCAGTATTTT
D: TRBD1; J: TRBJ1-6; V: TRBV25-1; size: few; CDR3: CASTLGTGSSPLHF; DNA: TGTGCCAGCACCCTGGGGACAGGGAGCTCACCCCTCCACTTT
D: -; J: TRBJ2-2; V: TRBV7-9; size: -; CDR3: CASSARDQYTGERFF; DNA: TGTGCCAGCAGCGCCCGGGACCAATACACCGGTGAGCGGTTTTTT
D: -; J: TRBJ2-1; V: TRBV7-2; size: few; CDR3: CASSKSGTSYNEQFF; DNA: TGTGCCAGCAGCAAGAGCGGTACTTCCTACAATGAGCAGTTCTTC
D: -; J: TRBJ1-2; V: TRBV28; size: -; CDR3: CASSWGQSYGYTF; DNA: TGTGCCAGCAGTTGGGGGCAGAGCTATGGCTACACCTTC
D: -; J: TRBJ2-5; V: TRBV11-2; size: -; CDR3: CASSLGGVQYF; DNA: TGTGCCAGCAGCCTAGGAGGTGTGCAGTACTTC
D: -; J: TRBJ2-3; V: TRBV27; size: -; CDR3: CASTEAGQNTDTHYF; DNA: TGTGCCAGCACTGAAGCGGGACAGAACACAGATACGCATTATTTT
D: -; J: TRBJ2-3; V: TRBV24-1; size: few; CDR3: CATSDSEDSADTQYF; DNA: TGTGCCACCAGTGATTCGGAGGACAGCGCAGATACGCAGTATTTT
D: -; J: TRBJ2-7; V: TRBV20-1; size: few; CDR3: CSAALESSYEQYF; DNA: TGCAGTGCCGCTTTAGAGAGCTCCTACGAGCAGTACTTC
D: TRBD1; J: TRBJ1-1; V: TRBV4-2; size: -; CDR3: CASSAGQGLNTEAFF; DNA: TGTGCCAGCAGCGCCGGACAGGGACTGAACACTGAAGCTTTCTTT
D: -; J: TRBJ2-1; V: TRBV30; size: many; CDR3: CASLSASSYNEQFF; DNA: TGTGCCTCCCTATCGGCGAGCTCCTACAATGAGCAGTTCTTC
D: -; J: TRBJ2-1; V: TRBV14; size: -; CDR3: CASSRGPTRGTENEQFF; DNA: TGTGCCAGCAGCCGAGGCCCGACTAGGGGGACCGAGAATGAGCAGTTCTTC
D: -; J: TRBJ1-6; V: TRBV9; size: -; CDR3: CASSSQGSPLHF; DNA: TGTGCCAGCAGCTCTCAAGGGTCACCCCTCCACTTT
D: -; J: TRBJ2-7; V: TRBV6-6; size: few; CDR3: CASSYGRENVQYF; DNA: TGTGCCAGCAGTTATGGACGGGAGAATGTGCAGTACTTC
D: -; J: TRBJ2-7; V: TRBV29-1; size: many; CDR3: CTGGLSAYEQYF; DNA: TGCACCGGTGGACTTTCTGCCTACGAGCAGTACTTC
D: -; J: TRBJ2-7; V: TRBV7-9; size: -; CDR3: CASRGRVRDEQYF; DNA: TGTGCCAGTAGAGGACGGGTTAGGGACGAGCAGTACTTC
D: -; J: TRBJ2-6; V: TRBV12-3/TRBV12-4; size: few; CDR3: CASSLAQHLSGANVLTF; DNA: TGTGCCAGCAGTTTGGCACAGCACCTCTCTGGGGCCAACGTCCTGACTTTC
D: TRBD2; J: TRBJ2-2; V: TRBV6-1; size: -; CDR3: CASTIGTSGSMGGELFF; DNA: TGTGCCAGCACAATCGGGACTAGCGGGAGTATGGGCGGGGAGCTGTTTTTT
D: TRBD2; J: TRBJ2-7; V: TRBV20-1; size: many; CDR3: CSARGGGNYEQYF; DNA: TGCAGTGCTAGAGGCGGGGGAAACTACGAGCAGTACTTC
D: -; J: TRBJ1-1; V: TRBV21-1; size: few; CDR3: CASSKGDRRSRVNTEAFF; DNA: TGTGCCAGCAGCAAAGGAGACAGGCGGTCTCGGGTGAACACTGAAGCTTTCTTT
D: -; J: TRBJ1-4; V: TRBV28; size: few; CDR3: CASSPPTATNEKLFF; DNA: TGTGCCAGCAGTCCCCCGACGGCAACTAATGAAAAACTGTTTTTT
D: -; J: TRBJ1-2; V: TRBV7-3; size: many; CDR3: CASSLDVTGNYGYTF; DNA: TGTGCCAGCAGCTTAGACGTGACGGGAAACTATGGCTACACCTTC
D: -; J: TRBJ2-3; V: TRBV24-1; size: -; CDR3: CATSDPAGRGVDTQYF; DNA: TGTGCCACCAGTGATCCCGCGGGGAGAGGGGTAGATACGCAGTATTTT
D: TRBD1; J: TRBJ2-3; V: TRBV6-2/TRBV6-3; size: few; CDR3: CASSPGTGIGGTDTQYF; DNA: TGTGCCAGCAGTCCCGGGACAGGGATTGGGGGCACAGATACGCAGTATTTT
D: TRBD2; J: TRBJ2-1; V: TRBV6-5; size: -; CDR3: CASSLASGLTITYNEQFF; DNA: TGTGCCAGCAGTTTGGCTAGCGGGCTTACTATAACCTACAATGAGCAGTTCTTC
D: -; J: TRBJ1-1; V: TRBV3-1; size: few; CDR3: CASSQGTASNTEAFF; DNA: TGTGCCAGCAGCCAAGGGACAGCTTCGAACACTGAAGCTTTCTTT
D: -; J: TRBJ2-1; V: TRBV7-3; size: few; CDR3: CASSPMPGDNEQFF; DNA: TGTGCCAGCAGTCCGATGCCGGGGGACAATGAGCAGTTCTTC
D: -; J: TRBJ1-2; V: TRBV6-5; size: -; CDR3: CASSLLSGREGYTF; DNA: TGTGCCAGCAGTTTACTCTCGGGGCGGGAGGGCTACACCTTC